This T cell receptor beta chain was identified during a study of cytomegalovirus exposure and HLA in healthy donors. Study-wide findings and caveats: Cytomegalovirus-associated TCR beta chains were listed, numbering around 150.

On this clone itself: Its specificity is not known.

In nominal health when sampled, donors likely had unrecorded immune exposures nonetheless. 13 Jbeta primers and 60 Vbeta primers were used for the PCR. Some clones are missing from TCRdb's copy, which holds only in-frame ones; the method was immunoSEQ multiplex PCR. The sample carries hundreds of thousands of clones, about 90% recorded once. Germline V gives CDR1 PRHDT, CDR2 FYEKMQ (reference sequence). Trimming cost V 3 bases and J 2 bases, with 7 bases left between them. This CDR3 comprises 14 residues. The source of this sequence is a woman between 18 and 30 years old in good health and CMV-seronegative. The chain links TRBV13 to TRBJ2-2; no clear D. Sequenced: PBMCs. This chain's CDR3 is CASSFGGNTGELFF. CDR3 nucleotide sequence: TGTGCCAGCAGCTTTGGCGGAAACACCGGGGAGCTGTTTTTT.